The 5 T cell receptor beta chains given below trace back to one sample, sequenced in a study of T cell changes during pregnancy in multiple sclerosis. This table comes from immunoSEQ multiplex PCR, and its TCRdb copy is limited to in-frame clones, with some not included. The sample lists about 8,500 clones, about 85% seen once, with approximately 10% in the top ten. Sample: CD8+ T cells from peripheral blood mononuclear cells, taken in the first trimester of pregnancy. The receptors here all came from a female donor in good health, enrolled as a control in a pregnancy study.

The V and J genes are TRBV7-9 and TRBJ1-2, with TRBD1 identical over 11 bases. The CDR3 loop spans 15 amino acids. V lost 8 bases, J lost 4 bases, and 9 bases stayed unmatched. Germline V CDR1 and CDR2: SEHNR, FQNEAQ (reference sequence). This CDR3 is CASGGGTGGVYGYTF. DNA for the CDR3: TGTGCCAGCGGAGGGGGGACAGGGGGGGTCTATGGCTACACCTTC.

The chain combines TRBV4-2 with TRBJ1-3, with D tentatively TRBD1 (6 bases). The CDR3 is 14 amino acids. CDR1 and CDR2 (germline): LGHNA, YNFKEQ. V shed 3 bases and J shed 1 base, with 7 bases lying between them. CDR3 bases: TGTGCCAGCAGCCAGGACAGTTCTGGAAACACCATATATTTT. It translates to CASSQDSSGNTIYF.

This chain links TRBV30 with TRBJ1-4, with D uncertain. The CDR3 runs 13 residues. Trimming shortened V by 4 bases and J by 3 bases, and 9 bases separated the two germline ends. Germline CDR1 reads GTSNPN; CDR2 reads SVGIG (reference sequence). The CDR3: CAWTPDSNEKLFF. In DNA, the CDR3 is TGTGCCTGGACCCCAGACTCTAATGAAAAACTGTTTTTT. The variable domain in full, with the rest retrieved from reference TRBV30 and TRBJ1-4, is SQTIHQWPATLVQPVGSPLSLECTVEGTSNPNLYWYRQAAGRGLQLLFYSVGIGQISSEVPQNLSASRPQDRQFILSSKKLLLSDSGFYLCAWTPDSNEKLFFGSGTQLSVL.

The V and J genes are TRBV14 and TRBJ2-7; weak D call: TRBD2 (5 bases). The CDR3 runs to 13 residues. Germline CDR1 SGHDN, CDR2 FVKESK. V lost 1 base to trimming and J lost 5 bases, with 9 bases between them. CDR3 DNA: TGTGCCAGCAGCCAAGCCGGGGTTAACGAGCAGTACTTC. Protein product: CASSQAGVNEQYF.

CDR3 nucleotide sequence: TGTGCCACCAGCAGGACTACTCCCGGGACTATCAGCTCCTACAATGAGCAGTTCTTC. Its translation is CATSRTTPGTISSYNEQFF. The chain has TRBV15 and TRBJ2-1, with 7 nucleotides matching TRBD2. CDR3 length: 19 residues. CDR1 is LNHNV and CDR2 is YYDKDF in the germline V gene (reference sequence). J gave up 0 bases and V 3 bases, and 14 bases lay outside the gene matches.